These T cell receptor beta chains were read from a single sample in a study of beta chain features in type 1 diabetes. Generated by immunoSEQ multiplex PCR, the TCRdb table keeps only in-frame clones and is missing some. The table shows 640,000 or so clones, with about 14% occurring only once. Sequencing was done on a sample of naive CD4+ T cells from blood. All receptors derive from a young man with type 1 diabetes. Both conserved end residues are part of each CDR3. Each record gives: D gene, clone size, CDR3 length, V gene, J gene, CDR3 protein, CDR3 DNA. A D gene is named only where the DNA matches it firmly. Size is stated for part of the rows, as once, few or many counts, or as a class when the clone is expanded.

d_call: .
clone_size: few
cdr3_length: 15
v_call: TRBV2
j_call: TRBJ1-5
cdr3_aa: CASSERKGRIQPQHF
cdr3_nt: TGTGCCAGCAGTGAACGGAAGGGGAGGATTCAGCCCCAGCATTTT

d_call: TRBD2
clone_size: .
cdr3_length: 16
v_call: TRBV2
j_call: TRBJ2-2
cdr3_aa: CASGSTSGRATGELFF
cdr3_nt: TGTGCCAGCGGGAGCACTAGCGGGAGGGCGACCGGGGAGCTGTTTTTT

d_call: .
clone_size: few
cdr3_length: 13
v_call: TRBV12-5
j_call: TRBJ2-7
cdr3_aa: CASGPDNSYEQYF
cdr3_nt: TGTGCTAGTGGTCCTGACAACTCCTACGAGCAGTACTTC

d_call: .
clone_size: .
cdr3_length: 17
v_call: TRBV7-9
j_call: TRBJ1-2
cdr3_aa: CASSTKTGDPANYGYTF
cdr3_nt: TGTGCCAGCAGCACAAAGACAGGAGACCCCGCTAACTATGGCTACACCTTC

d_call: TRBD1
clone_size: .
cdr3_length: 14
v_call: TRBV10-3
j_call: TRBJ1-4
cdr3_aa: CAIMDGTVNEKLFF
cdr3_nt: TGTGCCATCATGGATGGGACAGTGAATGAAAAACTGTTTTTT

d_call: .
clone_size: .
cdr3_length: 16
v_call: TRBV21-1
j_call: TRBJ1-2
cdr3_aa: CASSKGSVRANYGYTF
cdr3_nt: TGTGCCAGCAGCAAGGGAAGTGTCAGAGCTAACTATGGCTACACCTTC

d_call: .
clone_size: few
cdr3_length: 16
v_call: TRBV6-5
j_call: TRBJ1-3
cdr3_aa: CASSYSGDPTGNTIYF
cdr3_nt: TGTGCCAGCAGTTACTCGGGGGATCCGACTGGAAACACCATATATTTT

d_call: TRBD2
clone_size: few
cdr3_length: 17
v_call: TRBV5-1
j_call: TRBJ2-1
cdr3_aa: CASSLGISGSFANEQFF
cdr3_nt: TGCGCCAGCAGCTTGGGGATTAGCGGGAGTTTCGCCAATGAGCAGTTCTTC

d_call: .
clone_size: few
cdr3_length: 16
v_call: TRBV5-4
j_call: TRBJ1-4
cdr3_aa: CASSPSGAGLNEKLFF
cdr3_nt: TGTGCCAGCAGCCCGTCCGGGGCAGGGTTAAATGAAAAACTGTTTTTT

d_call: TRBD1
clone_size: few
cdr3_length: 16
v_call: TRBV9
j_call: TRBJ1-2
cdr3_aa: CASSTRTGDTNYGYTF
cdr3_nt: TGTGCCAGCAGCACTAGGACAGGGGACACTAACTATGGCTACACCTTC

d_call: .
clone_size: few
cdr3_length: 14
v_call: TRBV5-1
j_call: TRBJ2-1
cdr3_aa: CASSLEGPNNEQFF
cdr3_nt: TGCGCCAGCAGCTTGGAGGGTCCGAACAATGAGCAGTTCTTC

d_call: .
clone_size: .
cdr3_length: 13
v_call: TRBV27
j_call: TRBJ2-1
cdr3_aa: CASSSPGRYEQFF
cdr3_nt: TGTGCCAGCAGTTCCCCAGGTCGGTATGAGCAGTTCTTC

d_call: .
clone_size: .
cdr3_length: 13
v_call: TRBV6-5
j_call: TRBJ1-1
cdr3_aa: CASSYGVATEAFF
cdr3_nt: TGTGCCAGCAGTTACGGCGTGGCCACTGAAGCTTTCTTT

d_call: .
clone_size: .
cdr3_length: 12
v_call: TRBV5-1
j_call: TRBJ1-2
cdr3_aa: CASGDGTYGYTF
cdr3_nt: TGCGCCAGCGGAGATGGGACCTATGGCTACACCTTC

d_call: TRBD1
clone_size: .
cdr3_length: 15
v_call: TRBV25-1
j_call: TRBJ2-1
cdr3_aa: CASSPLGGYYNEQFF
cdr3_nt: TGTGCCAGCTCTCCCCTAGGGGGCTATTACAATGAGCAGTTCTTC

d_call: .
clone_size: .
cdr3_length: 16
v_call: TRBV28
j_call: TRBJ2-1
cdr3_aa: CASSLWGGNFKNEQFF
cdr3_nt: TGTGCCAGCAGTTTATGGGGGGGTAACTTTAAGAATGAGCAGTTCTTC

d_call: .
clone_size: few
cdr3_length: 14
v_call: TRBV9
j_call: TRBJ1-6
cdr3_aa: CASGVGAGDSPLHF
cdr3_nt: TGTGCCAGCGGGGTCGGTGCGGGGGATTCACCCCTCCACTTT

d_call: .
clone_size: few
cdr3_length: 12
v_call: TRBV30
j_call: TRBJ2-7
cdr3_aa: CAWSVRGWEQYF
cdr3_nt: TGTGCCTGGAGTGTACGGGGATGGGAGCAGTACTTC

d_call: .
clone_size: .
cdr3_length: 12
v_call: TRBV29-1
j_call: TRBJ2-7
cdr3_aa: CSVGDGVYEQYF
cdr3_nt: TGCAGCGTGGGGGACGGCGTCTACGAGCAGTACTTC

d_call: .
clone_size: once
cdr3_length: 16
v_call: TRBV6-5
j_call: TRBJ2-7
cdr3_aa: CASSYSSTGTHHEQYF
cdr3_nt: TGTGCCAGCAGTTACTCATCAACAGGGACCCACCACGAGCAGTACTTC

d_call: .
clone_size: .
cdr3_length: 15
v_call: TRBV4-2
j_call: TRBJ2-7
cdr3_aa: CASSQEVVAAYEQYF
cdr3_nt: TGTGCCAGCAGCCAAGAAGTCGTGGCGGCCTACGAGCAGTACTTC

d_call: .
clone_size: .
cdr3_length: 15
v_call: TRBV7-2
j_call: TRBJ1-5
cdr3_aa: CASSLSRPINQPQHF
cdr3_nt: TGTGCCAGCAGCTTATCTCGGCCCATTAATCAGCCCCAGCATTTT

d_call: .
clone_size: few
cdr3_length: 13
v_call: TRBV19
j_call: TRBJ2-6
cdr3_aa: CASTISGANVLTF
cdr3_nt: TGTGCCAGTACAATCTCTGGGGCCAACGTCCTGACTTTC

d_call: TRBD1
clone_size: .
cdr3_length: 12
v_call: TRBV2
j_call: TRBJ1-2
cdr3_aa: CASSDRLYGYTF
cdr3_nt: TGTGCCAGCTCGGACAGGCTCTATGGCTACACCTTC

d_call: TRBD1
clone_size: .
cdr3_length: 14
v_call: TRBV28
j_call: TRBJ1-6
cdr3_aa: CASSLVGQNSPLHF
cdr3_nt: TGTGCCAGCAGTCTTGTGGGACAGAATTCACCCCTCCACTTT

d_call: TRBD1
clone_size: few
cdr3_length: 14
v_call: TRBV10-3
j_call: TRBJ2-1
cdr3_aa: CAIRSGTEYNEQFF
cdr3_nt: TGTGCCATCAGATCCGGGACAGAATACAATGAGCAGTTCTTC

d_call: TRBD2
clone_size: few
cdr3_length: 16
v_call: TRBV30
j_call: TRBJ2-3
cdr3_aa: CAWTRSGRSMSDTQYF
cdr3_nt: TGTGCCTGGACTCGTAGCGGGCGGAGTATGTCAGATACGCAGTATTTT

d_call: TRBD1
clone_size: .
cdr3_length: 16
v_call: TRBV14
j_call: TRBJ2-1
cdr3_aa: CASSQYLQGVGNEQFF
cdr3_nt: TGTGCCAGCAGCCAGTACCTACAGGGGGTCGGGAATGAGCAGTTCTTC

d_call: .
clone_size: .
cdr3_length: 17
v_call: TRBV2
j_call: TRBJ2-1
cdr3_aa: CASSYHLRAWPMGEQFF
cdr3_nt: TGTGCCAGCAGTTATCATCTTCGTGCCTGGCCAATGGGTGAGCAGTTCTTC

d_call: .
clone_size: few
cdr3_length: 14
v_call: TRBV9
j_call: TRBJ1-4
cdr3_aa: CASSPPGLNEKLFF
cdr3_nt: TGTGCCAGCAGCCCCCCCGGGCTGAATGAAAAACTGTTTTTT

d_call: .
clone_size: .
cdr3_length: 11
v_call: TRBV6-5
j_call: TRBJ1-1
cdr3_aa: CASHSNTEAFF
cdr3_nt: TGTGCCAGCCACAGTAACACTGAAGCTTTCTTT